This is a list of T cell receptor beta chains from one sample in a study of blood T cell repertoires in COVID-19. The assay was immunoSEQ multiplex PCR, and TCRdb's table has in-frame clones only and misses some. This table holds about 68,000 clones, 70% to 90% found once. Specimen: peripheral blood. The receptors come from a man aged 30 to 45 with acute or convalescent COVID-19. Both conserved end residues are part of each CDR3. D genes are given only for firm matches. Size is omitted from some rows. Given values are once, few, many or a class for expanded clones.

V gene	D gene	clone size	J gene	CDR3 DNA	CDR3 protein
TRBV6-5	.	.	TRBJ2-7	TGTGCCAGCACGACAGGGAGGAATCGCGAGCAGTACTTC	CASTTGRNREQYF
TRBV19	TRBD1	once	TRBJ2-7	TGTGCCAGTAGTGCCGGACAGGGGGCAGGGGAGCAGTACTTC	CASSAGQGAGEQYF
TRBV30	TRBD1	.	TRBJ2-7	TGTGCCTGGAGAGGACAGGGTATTGCCTACGAGCAGTACTTC	CAWRGQGIAYEQYF
TRBV9	TRBD2	.	TRBJ2-7	TGTGCCAGCAGCGTAGGTTCTAGCGGGCCTTGGGATCCCTACGAGCAGTACTTC	CASSVGSSGPWDPYEQYF
TRBV4-1	.	few	TRBJ2-3	TGCGCCAGCAGCTTACAGGGCGGAATAGCAGATACGCAGTATTTT	CASSLQGGIADTQYF
TRBV28	.	.	TRBJ2-7	TGTGCCAGCAGCTCTATTTCGGGGGTCGGACCGGGAGAGCAGTACTTC	CASSSISGVGPGEQYF
TRBV24-1	.	.	TRBJ2-6	TGTGCCACCAGTGATTTCTCGGTGGCTGGGGCCAACGTCCTGACTTTC	CATSDFSVAGANVLTF
TRBV24-1	.	.	TRBJ2-7	TGTGCCACCAGCAGTACACCGCGGGGTTCCCACGAGCAGTACTTC	CATSSTPRGSHEQYF
TRBV10-1	TRBD2	few	TRBJ2-1	TGCGCCAGCAGTGAGTCGCGGGGGATTACCCGGAGGGAGCAGTTCTTC	CASSESRGITRREQFF
TRBV9	.	once	TRBJ2-7	TGTGCCAGCAGCGTGGAGGGAGGTACCTACGAGCAGTACTTC	CASSVEGGTYEQYF
TRBV29-1	TRBD1	.	TRBJ1-1	TGCAGCCCCGACAGGGGGCGGAGGACTGAAGCTTTCTTT	CSPDRGRRTEAFF
TRBV12-3/TRBV12-4	.	.	TRBJ2-2	TGTGCCAGCCGCCAGGGTCGAGGCGGGGAGCTGTTTTTT	CASRQGRGGELFF
TRBV25-1	.	.	TRBJ1-1	TGTGCCAGCAGCCGTGGACAGATCAACACTGAAGCTTTCTTT	CASSRGQINTEAFF
TRBV28	TRBD1	.	TRBJ2-6	TGTGCCAGCAGGACAGGGGGCCCTGGGGCCAACGTCCTGACTTTC	CASRTGGPGANVLTF
TRBV7-8	.	.	TRBJ1-2	TGTGCCAGCAGCTTAACTCGGGAAAAGAGCTATGGCTACACCTTC	CASSLTREKSYGYTF
TRBV27	TRBD2	.	TRBJ2-5	TGTGCCAGCAGTTCCCTAGCGGGAGGGCCAGGGGGGGAGACCCAGTACTTC	CASSSLAGGPGGETQYF
TRBV6-5	TRBD2	.	TRBJ2-1	TGTGCCAGCCGACTAGCGGGGTACAATGAGCAGTTCTTC	CASRLAGYNEQFF
TRBV28	.	.	TRBJ1-4	TGTGCCAGCAGTCCGCCGCCGCAGGGCATAAATGAAAAACTGTTTTTT	CASSPPPQGINEKLFF
TRBV30	.	.	TRBJ2-2	TGTGCCTGGAACCCTAGGACCGGGGAGCTGTTTTTT	CAWNPRTGELFF
TRBV11-1	TRBD1	.	TRBJ1-3	TGTGCCAGCAGCGCCCCGACAGGGGCTGGAAACACCATATATTTT	CASSAPTGAGNTIYF
TRBV6-5	.	.	TRBJ2-3	TGTGCCAGCAGTTACGGGGAGCTGGCAGGCACAGATACGCAGTATTTT	CASSYGELAGTDTQYF
TRBV12-3/TRBV12-4	.	.	TRBJ1-5	TGTGCCAGCAGTTTCAATAGCAATCAGCCCCAGCATTTT	CASSFNSNQPQHF
TRBV6-1	TRBD1	.	TRBJ2-7	TGTGCCAGCAGTGAAGGGACAGGGCGATACGAGCAGTACTTC	CASSEGTGRYEQYF
TRBV5-1	TRBD1	once	TRBJ1-1	TGCGCCAGCAGCAGAAACAGGGGGACTGAAGCTTTCTTT	CASSRNRGTEAFF